The sequence of this TCR beta chain was determined in a study of CXCR3-negative and CXCR3-positive naive CD8 T cells (dated by TCRdb to the late 2010s). About the investigation overall: In total, 130 million to 150 million TRB reads were obtained, or roughly 1.5 +/- 0.3 million reads per library. Diversity and physicochemical repertoire analyses were performed on some eleven donors pooled from two independent experiments. For the TRBV-TRBJ cluster analysis, the naive subsets came from a handful of donors, while the memory cells came from 3 donors. General study outcomes and caveats: Comparably high repertoire diversity was found in both naive subsets, whereas much lower repertoire diversity was found in memory CD8+ T cells. Compared with CXCR3-negative naive cells, CXCR3-positive naive cells had TRB CDR3s with higher hydrophobicity (lower Kidera factor 4), lower energy, and higher strength and volume indices. Because surface CD5, which is linked to self-reactivity in mice, was comparable between the naive subsets, TCR interaction strength was also inferred from TRB CDR3 physicochemical properties. Within the same donor, TRBV-TRBJ usage looked similar between naive CXCR3-negative and CXCR3-positive cells, but memory cells had distinct patterns. Because CXCR3 expression was partially decreased after cryopreservation, freshly isolated PBMCs were used for most assays.

The reads were generated on a NextSeq 550. The Human TCR Profiling Kit (MiLaboratory) was used to prepare UMI-labeled 5' RACE TRB cDNA libraries. The full amount of extracted RNA was used for cDNA synthesis, and the full amount of resulting cDNA was used for PCR amplification. The libraries were made side by side, with each library going through the same number of PCR cycles. The source study handled its data this way. About 53,000 +/- 9,400 unique UMI-labeled TRB cDNA molecules per library were extracted with MIGEC and MiXCR, with at least two reads per UMI required. On average, each library contained approximately 40,000 +/- 10,000 functional in-frame TRB CDR3 nucleotide clonotypes without stop codons. After each sample was downsampled to 5000 UMI-labeled TRB molecules, VDJtools was used to calculate diversity metrics such as normalized Shannon-Wiener and Chao1. VDJtools computed clonotype-size-weighted physicochemical properties of the central five CDR3 residues: interaction energy, strength, volume and Kidera factor 4. The reads went through TCRdb reprocessing, and each CDR3 protein sequence gets one entry with no DNA. Here the V and J calls rest on TCRdb's processing, not on the authors' analysis. The data table for this sample lists 140,000 to 150,000 distinct CDR3 sequences. Jointly, the top ten make up about 0.28% of the sample.

As for this clonotype: Its binding antigen is unknown.

Each CD8+ T cell subset was flow-sorted in triplicate, with about 320,000 cells per subset placed directly into RLT lysis buffer. Naive CD8+ T cells were defined stringently as CD45RO-CCR7+CD27+CD95- to exclude memory contaminants. Peripheral blood mononuclear cells were isolated from buffy coats using standard density gradient centrifugation. Naive CXCR3-negative and CXCR3-positive CD8+ T cells were flow-sorted on a FACSAria III. Total RNA was extracted from sorted cells with an RNeasy Mini Kit. CDR1 DFQATT and CDR2 SNEGSKA were looked up in the germline V gene (reference sequence). From the cysteine up to the phenylalanine, the CDR3 has a length of 13 residues. The record lacks a DNA sequence.

The sample was naive CXCR3+ CD8+ T cells from blood. The cell subset or site label for this specimen denotes: CD45RO-CCR7+CD27+CD95- naive CD8+ T cells expressing CXCR3 (TNR3+). This receptor was identified in a human donor in good health. Some clones in this sample may be carry-over from other donors' samples. The sequence joins TRBV20-1 to TRBJ2-1; with no DNA, the TCRdb D assignment of TRBD1 cannot be verified. The encoded CDR3 is CSAGRPDPREQFF.